This TCR beta chain was obtained from a study of blood T cell repertoires in COVID-19. Overall study: The United States, Italy and Spain were the sources of the acute and convalescent COVID-19 samples.

Authors' analysis steps: Amplification of reference gene primers provided the estimated nucleated cell counts. Measured with immunoSEQ multiplex PCR; TCRdb has only the in-frame clones, and not every one. V and J calls and clone size come straight from that table; D and trimming were deduced from the DNA. The data contain 210,000 or so clones, more than 75% of them singletons. Ages ranged from about 18 to 89 years, with residence in fewer than 25 US areas. Cohorts were based on clinical histories the participants reported. V was pared by 11 bases and J by 2 bases, with 15 bases between. CDR1 and CDR2 (germline): SEHNR, FQNEAQ (reference sequence). This CDR3 comprises 13 residues.

Material: PBMCs or T cells enriched from blood (not recorded which). The receptor comes from a man aged 30 to 39 with acute COVID-19. The chain links TRBV7-9 to TRBJ1-2, with D perhaps matching TRBD1 (5 bases). The CDR3: CAADGAGNYGYTF. The CDR3 DNA is TGTGCCGCAGACGGAGCAGGGAACTATGGCTACACCTTC.